These 27 T cell receptor beta chains originate from one sample sequenced in a study of blood T cells in healthy people across ages. Through a sample-barcoded 5' primer and a J-beta primer mix, a second PCR was run for roughly 6 to 12 cycles. TCRdb reprocessed the 5' RACE reads via MiXCR and lists one record per CDR3 protein. The table lists 720,000 or so distinct CDR3 sequences, roughly 41% of them singletons. Sample: blood. All receptors come from a man aged 80 or over in good health.

This rearrangement joins TRBV30 to TRBJ1-4; unclear D gene. This CDR3 has 13 amino acids. Germline CDR1 reads GTSNPN; CDR2 reads SVGIG (reference sequence). V lost 4 bases, J lost 6 bases, and 12 bases lay in between. The CDR3 DNA sequence: TGTGCCTGGACGGCCCTGCCCCATGAAAAACTGTTTTTT. This gives the protein CAWTALPHEKLFF.

Notes on this clonotype: A read error may be the cause here, since a much bigger clone is one base away. This sequence joins TRBV5-6 and TRBJ1-2; D remains unclear. Germline V CDR1 and CDR2: SGHDT, YYEEEE. The CDR3 loop spans 12 amino acids. V gave up 1 base and J gave up 8 bases, with 9 bases separating them. The CDR3: CASSLPREGYTF. The CDR3 DNA is TGTGCCAGCAGCTTGCCACGGGAAGGCTACACCTTC.

This clonotype was picked up a small number of times. This rearrangement joins TRBV7-2 to TRBJ2-1; 11 bases line up with TRBD1. The junction had 5 bases not matched to a gene; V was cut back by 1 base and J by 6 bases. The CDR3 has 16 residues. Germline CDR1 SGHTA, CDR2 FQGNSA. CDR3 protein: CASSLVMGQGGNEQFF. The CDR3 DNA sequence: TGTGCCAGCAGCTTAGTCATGGGACAGGGGGGCAATGAGCAGTTCTTC.

This clonotype was seen a few times. V and J are TRBV7-3 and TRBJ2-3, with 11 nucleotides matching TRBD2. Trimming removed 5 bases from V and 2 bases from J; junction bases left unmatched: 6. The CDR3 spans 16 residues. Germline V gene sequence: CDR1 SGHTA, CDR2 FQGTGA. The CDR3 spells CASSGSGRAFTDTQYF. In nucleotides, the CDR3 is TGTGCCAGCAGCGGTAGCGGGAGGGCCTTCACAGATACGCAGTATTTT.

This chain links TRBV10-1 with TRBJ2-7; 8 nucleotides agree with TRBD1. V gave up 4 bases and J gave up 5 bases; unmatched junction bases: 10. Germline V gives CDR1 WNHNN, CDR2 SYGVQD (reference sequence). The CDR3 consists of 15 residues. DNA of the CDR3: TGCGCCAGCAGTGCAGGGGGCATGGACTCAAACGAGCAGTACTTC. It codes for CASSAGGMDSNEQYF.

This clonotype was counted ten times or more. J is TRBJ2-7 and V is TRBV29-1; D gene unclear. The length of the CDR3 is 11 residues. The germline V gene encodes CDR1 SQVTM and CDR2 ANQGSEA. Trimming took off 4 bases at V and 3 bases at J, with 7 bases between the two ends. The CDR3 region is CSVGNSYEQYF. In DNA, the CDR3 is TGCAGCGTTGGAAACAGCTACGAGCAGTACTTC.

V gene TRBV6-5 combines with J gene TRBJ2-1, with D maybe TRBD1 (5 bases). The end of the DNA aligns better with TRBJ2-7, so the J call may be wrong. This CDR3 region has 16 residues. Looked up from germline, CDR1 is MNHEY and CDR2 is SVGAGI. CDR3 amino acids: CASSYSKGAHYNEQYF. The CDR3 DNA reads TGTGCCAGCAGTTACTCGAAAGGGGCACACTACAATGAGCAGTACTTC.

This clonotype was found once. This could be a read error, since a much larger clone is one nucleotide away. V gene TRBV3-1 combines with J gene TRBJ1-6; 7 bases match TRBD1. Germline CDR1 reads LGHDT; CDR2 reads YNNKEL (reference sequence). This CDR3 spans 14 amino acids. As DNA, the CDR3 is TGTGCCAGCAGCCTTCAGGGGGTAAATTCACCCCCCCACTTT. Translated, it gives CASSLQGVNSPPHF.

Only one count was recorded for this clonotype. A much more abundant neighbour one base away suggests this may be a read error. The chain recombines TRBV6-2 or TRBV6-3 with TRBJ2-3; D unclear. V was pared by 8 bases and J by 0 bases, with 6 bases between. Looked up from germline, CDR1 is MNHEY and CDR2 is SVGEGT. The CDR3 spans 12 residues. The DNA of the CDR3 is TGTGCCAGCGGGGAAAGCACAGATACGCAGTATTTT. This sequence encodes CASGESTDTQYF.

This chain links TRBV20-1 with TRBJ2-3; 7 bases are shared with TRBD2. CDR3 length: 19 residues. V lost 3 bases and J lost 1; bases outside the gene matches: 19. Looked up from germline, CDR1 is DFQATT and CDR2 is SNEGSKA (reference sequence). For the CDR3, the DNA is TGCAGTGCTAGCAGGGAGGGCCCTGTGACGTTTTTTGGCACAGATACGCAGTATTTT. This sequence encodes CSASREGPVTFFGTDTQYF.

There are a few counts of this clonotype. This chain uses TRBV6-5 with TRBJ2-3, with 9 bases aligning to TRBD2. The V gene end was trimmed by 8 bases and the J gene end by 4 bases; junction bases not matched to a gene: 10. The CDR3 totals 15 residues. Germline V gene sequence: CDR1 MNHEY, CDR2 SVGAGI. CDR3 in DNA: TGTGCCAGCCGCCGGTGGGCGGGGGGGTCAGATACGCAGTATTTT. Amino acid sequence: CASRRWAGGSDTQYF.

This clonotype has just a few counts. The CDR3 DNA reads TGTGCCAGCAGCTTAGATTTAGGGGGTACTGAAGCTTTCTTT. The encoded protein is CASSLDLGGTEAFF. The chain links TRBV7-2 to TRBJ1-1; a weak D match, TRBD1 (6 bases). V lost 1 base and J lost 5, with 11 bases in between. The CDR3 runs 14 residues. Germline V gene sequence: CDR1 SGHTA, CDR2 FQGNSA.

This clonotype was seen a few times. This chain links TRBV6-1 with TRBJ2-5; 13 positions match TRBD2. CDR1 MNHNS and CDR2 SASEGT come from the germline V gene. This CDR3 has 15 amino acids. Unmatched junction bases numbered 7, after V lost 1 base and J lost 11 bases. In DNA form, the CDR3 reads TGTGCCAGCAGTGAAGGACTAGCGGGAGGTCATGAGCAGTACTTC. The encoded protein is CASSEGLAGGHEQYF.

As to this clonotype: Germline and junction disagree at one end, which may indicate a read error. This chain joins TRBV2 and TRBJ2-2; TRBD1 is a possible D gene (6 bases). Germline-derived CDR1 and CDR2 are SNHLY and FYNNEI. The CDR3 totals 16 residues. This chain's CDR3 is CASSETPTGSTGEPFF. The CDR3 coding sequence is TGTGCCAGCAGTGAAACCCCCACAGGGAGCACCGGGGAGCCGTTTTTT.

Turning to this clonotype: This could be a read error, since a much larger clone is one nucleotide away. This chain joins TRBV6-2 or TRBV6-3 and TRBJ2-7; no firm D call. The CDR3 is 12 residues long. CDR1 is MNHEY and CDR2 is SVGEGT in the germline V gene. Between the trimmed V and J ends, which lost 5 bases and 0 bases, there was a span of 5 bases. The CDR3 is CASSHGSYEQYF. DNA of the CDR3: TGTGCCAGCAGTCACGGCTCCTACGAGCAGTACTTC.

The rearrangement links TRBV19 to TRBJ2-7, with 7 bases matching TRBD1. With V trimmed by 0 bases and J by 4 bases, 6 bases remained unmatched. Germline assignment: CDR1 LNHDA and CDR2 SQIVND (reference sequence). The CDR3 has 15 amino acids. Here the CDR3 DNA reads TGTGCCAGTAGTATAGATCGAACAGGGGTTTACGAGCAGTACTTC. It yields the protein CASSIDRTGVYEQYF.

This clonotype was picked up a small number of times. The rearrangement uses TRBV20-1 and TRBJ2-5, with a weak D call TRBD2 (5 bases). The germline V and J ends were trimmed by 5 bases and 1 base, with 17 bases remaining between them. There are 15 residues in the CDR3. Per germline, CDR1 DFQATT and CDR2 SNEGSKA (reference sequence). This chain's CDR3 is CSAERPRAGQETQYF. CDR3 DNA: TGCAGTGCTGAAAGGCCTAGGGCGGGCCAAGAGACCCAGTACTTC.

The genes are TRBV21-1 and TRBJ1-3; TRBD1, the D gene given by the table, was not confirmed from the DNA. TRBV21-1 is classified as a pseudogene. CDR3 length: 16 residues. CDR3 region: CASSKDLLPTGDTIYF. The CDR3 DNA sequence: TGTGCCAGCAGCAAAGATCTCCTGCCGACCGGGGACACCATATATTTT.

The V call is TRBV27, the J call TRBJ2-4; possible D gene TRBD1, 5 bases. The length of the CDR3 is 12 residues. The germline gives CDR1 MNHEY, CDR2 SMNVEV (reference sequence). With 7 bases removed from V and 7 bases from J, the gap between germline ends came to 11 bases. This chain's CDR3 is CASKTVANIQYF. CDR3 bases: TGTGCCAGCAAGACAGTCGCGAACATTCAGTACTTC.

Comment on this clonotype: A single base separates this from a much larger clone, so it may be a read error. The chain couples TRBV20-1 to TRBJ1-5; D is ambiguous. Per the germline V gene, CDR1 is DFQATT and CDR2 is SNEGSKA (reference sequence). This CDR3 is built from 12 residues. V gave up 6 bases and J gave up 5 bases, with 11 bases separating them. This CDR3 is CSAGCRDQPQHF. In DNA form, the CDR3 reads TGCAGTGCAGGGTGTCGAGATCAGCCCCAGCATTTT.

This rearrangement joins TRBV5-5 to TRBJ2-1; D not certain. Germline values: CDR1 SGHKS, CDR2 YYEKEE (reference sequence). The CDR3 totals 19 residues. V lost 0 bases, J lost 0 bases, and 19 bases lay in between. This CDR3 is CASSLVVSDSPSSYNEQFF. CDR3 nucleotides: TGTGCCAGCAGCTTGGTAGTTAGTGACTCCCCGAGCTCCTACAATGAGCAGTTCTTC.

This sequence joins TRBV25-1 and TRBJ2-7, with 8 nucleotides matching TRBD1. There are 16 residues in the CDR3. Germline V lookup: CDR1 MGHDK, CDR2 SYGVNS. Trimming at V came to 4 bases and at J to 4 bases, leaving 12 bases not matched to a gene. The CDR3 nucleotides are TGTGCCAGCAGTGCCTCCCCAGGCAGGGGGCAATACGAGCAGTACTTC. This codes for CASSASPGRGQYEQYF.

The genes are TRBV3-1 and TRBJ2-1; perhaps TRBD2 as D (7 bases). This CDR3 is 16 amino acids long. Trimming removed 1 base at V and 8 bases at J, with 18 bases between. Germline V gene sequence: CDR1 LGHDT, CDR2 YNNKEL (reference sequence). The CDR3 is CASSQGGGAARDEQFF. The CDR3 coding sequence is TGTGCCAGCAGCCAAGGGGGGGGGGCGGCCCGCGATGAGCAGTTCTTC.

V gene TRBV6-2 or TRBV6-3 combines with J gene TRBJ2-7, with a possible D match to TRBD1 (6 bases). CDR1 and CDR2 from the germline V gene are MNHEY and SVGEGT. V was pared by 6 bases and J by 0 bases, with 18 bases between. This CDR3 has 16 residues. As DNA, the CDR3 is TGTGCCAGCAGCACCTTCCGGACAGCGAGCTCCTACGAGCAGTACTTC. Its protein is CASSTFRTASSYEQYF.

This clonotype was seen ten or more times. This rearrangement joins TRBV7-2 to TRBJ2-4; D gene unclear. This CDR3 contains 15 residues. V gave up 4 bases and J gave up 0 bases, with 10 bases separating them. Germline CDR1 and CDR2: SGHTA and FQGNSA. CDR3 bases: TGTGCCAGCAGCTCCCTGGTACTAGCCAAAAACATTCAGTACTTC. This encodes CASSSLVLAKNIQYF. Combining the CDR3 with reference TRBV7-2 and TRBJ2-4 gives the whole variable domain GAGVSQSPSNKVTEKGKDVELRCDPISGHTALYWYRQSLGQGLEFLIYFQGNSAPDKSGLPSDRFSAERTGGSVSTLTIQRTQQEDSAVYLCASSSLVLAKNIQYFGAGTRLSVL.

As concerns this clonotype: Germline is not matched at one junction end, which may reflect a read error. DNA for the CDR3: TGTGCTAGCAGCTTAGGGGAGATAGCGGGAGGCGGTTACAATGAGCAGTACTTC. It encodes CASSLGEIAGGGYNEQYF. This rearrangement joins TRBV7-7 to TRBJ2-7, with TRBD2 identical over 10 bases. The CDR3 loop spans 18 amino acids. Germline CDR1 reads SSHAT; CDR2 reads FNYEAQ (reference sequence).

The gene calls are TRBV10-3 and TRBJ2-3; 7 bases match TRBD1. This CDR3 has 13 amino acids. The trim removed 6 bases at V and 5 bases at J, leaving 5 bases unmatched. Germline V gene data show CDR1 as ENHRY and CDR2 as SYGVKD. The CDR3 is CAIREQGIDTQYF. CDR3 nucleotides: TGTGCCATCAGGGAACAGGGGATAGATACGCAGTATTTT.